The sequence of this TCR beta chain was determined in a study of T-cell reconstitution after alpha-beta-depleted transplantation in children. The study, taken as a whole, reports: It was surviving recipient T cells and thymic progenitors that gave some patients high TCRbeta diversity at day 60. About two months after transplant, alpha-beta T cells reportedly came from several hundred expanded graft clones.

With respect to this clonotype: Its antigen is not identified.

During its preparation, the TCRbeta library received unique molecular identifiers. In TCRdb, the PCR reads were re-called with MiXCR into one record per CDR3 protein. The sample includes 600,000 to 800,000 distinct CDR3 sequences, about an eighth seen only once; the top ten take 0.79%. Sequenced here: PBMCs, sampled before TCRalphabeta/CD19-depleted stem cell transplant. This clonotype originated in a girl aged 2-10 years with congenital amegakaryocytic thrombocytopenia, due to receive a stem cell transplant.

CDR3 loop: CASWGSRSYEQYF. In DNA, the CDR3 is TGTGCCAGCTGGGGTTCACGCTCCTACGAGCAGTACTTC. V usage is TRBV7-2 and J usage is TRBJ2-7; D unclear. The CDR3 loop spans 13 amino acids. Germline CDR1 and CDR2: SGHTA and FQGNSA. Trimming pared 8 bases from V and 0 bases from J, leaving 11 bases between.